The source of this T cell receptor (beta chain) is a study of Graves' ophthalmopathy and Graves' hyperthyroidism. Turning to the study itself: Where ophthalmopathy was absent within 18 months of follow-up, hyperthyroidism was stable.

This clonotype was observed a single time. The antigen is unknown. Eligible hyperthyroidism cases comprised new diagnoses of under 2 months' duration in individuals aged 18 to 65. Amplifying from RNA transcripts, the study obtained TCR beta CDR3 regions. The library came from an HTBI-primed first-round RT-PCR and a second-round multiplex PCR. TCRdb ran MiXCR on the multiplex PCR reads and lists one entry per CDR3 protein. The repertoire holds 500,000 to 600,000 distinct CDR3 sequences, with approximately 37% as singletons. General study results and limits: Blood also held most thyroid clonotypes expanded above 0.001 frequency.

This CDR3 contains 12 residues. CDR1 and CDR2 (germline): DFQATT, SNEGSKA (reference sequence). The J segment lost 6 bases and the V segment lost 6 bases, leaving 4 bases of the junction unmatched. The genes are TRBV20-1 and TRBJ1-2; 10 bases line up with TRBD1. The source is an adult man with Graves' hyperthyroidism. The sequenced sample was peripheral blood or thyroid tissue (not recorded which). The CDR3 spells CSATTGGNGYTF. The DNA for the CDR3 is TGCAGTGCCACGACAGGGGGCAATGGCTACACCTTC.